Presented here are 31 T cell receptor beta chains from one specimen sequenced in a study of control samples from healthy donors and cancer patients. Profiling relied on immunoSEQ multiplex PCR, and the TCRdb table lists in-frame clones only, not all of them. The repertoire holds about 180,000 clones, just over 90% seen once, with 1.3% to 1.5% in the top ten. The specimen was blood. The source is a man aged 25 to 40 in good health.

This clone was found once. The genes are TRBV5-1 and TRBJ2-2, with D maybe TRBD2 (5 bases). Trimming shortened V by 3 bases and J by 5 bases, and 5 bases separated the two germline ends. The CDR3 consists of 12 residues. From germline, CDR1 is SGHRS and CDR2 YFSETQ. The CDR3 nucleotides read TGCGCCAGCAGCTCGGGGACCGGGGAGCTGTTTTTT. Its protein is CASSSGTGELFF.

The chain is built from TRBV27 and TRBJ1-1; D possibly corresponds to TRBD1 (5 bases). Germline V CDR1 and CDR2: MNHEY, SMNVEV (reference sequence). This CDR3 comprises 17 residues. Trimming pared 4 bases from V and 4 bases from J, leaving 22 bases between. The CDR3 sequence is CASSSPSRTYRGTEAFF. The CDR3 nucleotides read TGTGCCAGCAGTTCCCCGTCCCGGACGTATAGGGGCACTGAAGCTTTCTTT.

The CDR3 DNA is TGTGCCAGCAGGAGGTGGGCAGGGCGAAATACTGAAGCTTTCTTT. Translating gives CASRRWAGRNTEAFF. J is TRBJ1-1 and V is TRBV21-1; the table's D call, TRBD1, was not checked against the DNA. TRBV21-1 is an annotated pseudogene. The CDR3 is 15 residues long.

This sequence joins TRBV15 and TRBJ1-4, with TRBD1 matching 7 bases. Trimming at V came to 3 bases and at J to 8 bases, leaving 12 bases not matched to a gene. The CDR3 has 16 amino acids. Per germline, CDR1 LNHNV and CDR2 YYDKDF (reference sequence). The CDR3, as DNA: TGTGCCACCAGCAGCCCTGGAGGCGCAGGGGGGGAAAAACTGTTTTTT. Encoded protein: CATSSPGGAGGEKLFF. The entire variable domain, with the rest obtained from reference TRBV15 and TRBJ1-4, is as follows: DAMVIQNPRYQVTQFGKPVTLSCSQTLNHNVMYWYQQKSSQAPKLLFHYYDKDFNNEADTPDNFQSRRPNTSFCFLDIRSPGLGDTAMYLCATSSPGGAGGEKLFFGSGTQLSVL.

The chain joins TRBV4-2 to TRBJ1-1, with TRBD1 matching 10 bases. V was clipped by 0 bases and J by 6 bases; unmatched bases: 7. This CDR3 has 16 amino acids. CDR1 and CDR2 (germline): LGHNA, YNFKEQ. The CDR3 DNA reads as TGTGCCAGCAGCCAAGATGTGGGACAGGGGACCCCTGAAGCTTTCTTT. This codes for CASSQDVGQGTPEAFF.

The rearrangement joins TRBV27 to TRBJ2-7; D is undetermined. The CDR3 is 13 amino acids. Germline CDR1 reads MNHEY; CDR2 reads SMNVEV (reference sequence). V shed 0 bases and J shed 2 bases, with 5 bases lying between them. CDR3 DNA: TGTGCCAGCAGTTTATCGAACACCTACGAGCAGTACTTC. Amino acid sequence: CASSLSNTYEQYF.

The J gene is TRBJ1-5, the V gene TRBV7-9; no definite D call. This CDR3 comprises 15 residues. V was cut by 1 base and J by 1 base, with 8 bases left in between. Germline V gene lookup returns CDR1 SEHNR and CDR2 FQNEAQ (reference sequence). This chain's CDR3 is CASSLEGSSNQPQHF. The CDR3 nucleotides read TGTGCCAGCAGCTTAGAGGGTTCCAGCAATCAGCCCCAGCATTTT.

The chain uses TRBV6-1 and TRBJ2-1, with 7 bases identical to TRBD1. The V and J ends lost 4 bases and 2 bases, in that order; junction bases with no gene match: 11. Germline CDR1 and CDR2: MNHNS and SASEGT. The CDR3 runs 17 residues. The CDR3 bases are TGTGCCAGCAGTGTATACCCAGGGGGTAGGCCCTACAATGAGCAGTTCTTC. Translating gives CASSVYPGGRPYNEQFF.

The V call is TRBV6-5, the J call TRBJ2-7; D remains ambiguous. The CDR3 spans 11 residues. Germline V lookup: CDR1 MNHEY, CDR2 SVGAGI. V shed 6 bases and J shed 7 bases, with 10 bases lying between them. CDR3 nucleotide sequence: TGTGCCAGCAGGAGGTTTGAAGAGCAGTACTTC. It codes for CASRRFEEQYF.

V and J are TRBV11-2 and TRBJ2-5; D not resolved. Germline CDR1 and CDR2: SGHAT and FQNNGV. The CDR3 runs 15 residues. The germline V and J ends were trimmed by 4 bases and 6 bases, with 18 bases remaining between them. DNA of the CDR3: TGTGCCAGCAGCTCCTCGGCCCCAGGAGCGCAGACCCAGTACTTC. Translation gives CASSSSAPGAQTQYF.

In DNA form, the CDR3 reads TGTGCCAGCAGCCGATGGAACTCTGGGGCCAACGTCCTGACTTTC. Its protein is CASSRWNSGANVLTF. This chain uses TRBV11-2 with TRBJ2-6; D ambiguous. Per germline, CDR1 SGHAT and CDR2 FQNNGV. V was shortened by 5 bases and J by 0 bases, with 8 bases between the two germline ends. The CDR3 consists of 15 residues.

This clone was observed a handful of times. The chain couples TRBV7-9 to TRBJ2-5; tentatively, D is TRBD2 (5 bases). Trimming pared 4 bases from V and 4 bases from J, leaving 10 bases between. Germline V lookup: CDR1 SEHNR, CDR2 FQNEAQ (reference sequence). The CDR3 runs to 13 residues. CDR3 sequence reads: CASSSRRLETQYF. As DNA, the CDR3 is TGTGCCAGCAGCTCTAGGAGGTTAGAGACCCAGTACTTC. Full variable domain (missing parts from reference TRBV7-9 and TRBJ2-5): DTGVSQNPRHKITKRGQNVTFRCDPISEHNRLYWYRQTLGQGPEFLTYFQNEAQLEKSRLLSDRFSAERPKGSFSTLEIQRTEQGDSAMYLCASSSRRLETQYFGPGTRLLVL.

This chain uses TRBV4-2 with TRBJ1-2; the match to TRBD1 covers 9 bases. The germline gives CDR1 LGHNA, CDR2 YNFKEQ. This CDR3 region has 16 residues. V trimming: 0 bases; J trimming: 7 bases; junction bases outside the gene matches: 9. The DNA of the CDR3 is TGTGCCAGCAGCCAAGAGGCTACAGGGGGCCCGAGTGGCTACACCTTC. It is translated as CASSQEATGGPSGYTF.

V usage is TRBV6-5 and J usage is TRBJ2-1; 9 nucleotides agree with TRBD2. With 0 bases clipped from V and 6 bases from J, the junction kept 3 bases outside the gene matches. The CDR3 covers 15 residues. CDR1 and CDR2 from the germline V gene are MNHEY and SVGAGI. In DNA, the CDR3 is TGTGCCAGCAGTTACTCGGAGACTAGCGGCAATGAGCAGTTCTTC. Translating it yields CASSYSETSGNEQFF.

The CDR3 region has the DNA TGTGCCAGCAGCCAGGCCCGGACCCCCGAGGCAGATACGCAGTATTTT. Protein: CASSQARTPEADTQYF. The rearrangement joins TRBV4-2 to TRBJ2-3; D gene uncertain. Germline-derived CDR1 and CDR2 are LGHNA and YNFKEQ. V dropped 3 bases and J dropped 4 bases, with 17 bases sitting between them. The CDR3 runs 16 residues.

For the CDR3, the DNA is TGCGCCAGCAGCTTGGCCTACAATGAGCAGTTCTTC. It codes for CASSLAYNEQFF. The chain uses TRBV5-1 and TRBJ2-1; D is ambiguous. Germline CDR1 and CDR2: SGHRS and YFSETQ. CDR3 length: 12 residues. Trimming took 0 bases from V and 2 from J, leaving 0 bases between them.

The V call is TRBV19, the J call TRBJ1-1; 7 nucleotides line up with TRBD1. Germline V gene data show CDR1 as LNHDA and CDR2 as SQIVND (reference sequence). CDR3 size: 14 residues. After removal of 5 bases from V and 0 bases from J, the junction contained 3 bases not matched to a gene. For the CDR3, the DNA is TGTGCCAGTAGTCCCGGGACAGTGAACACTGAAGCTTTCTTT. Protein sequence: CASSPGTVNTEAFF.

J is TRBJ2-7 and V is TRBV3-1 (or the pseudogene TRBV3-2); D assignment may be TRBD1 or TRBD2 (5 bases each). This CDR3 has 13 residues. V was cut by 7 bases and J by 3 bases, with 13 bases left in between. The germline CDR1 and CDR2 sequences are LGHDT and YNNKEL (reference sequence). CDR3 amino acids: CASTKGRYYEQYF. The CDR3 coding sequence is TGTGCCAGCACCAAGGGGAGATACTACGAGCAGTACTTC.

The chain is built from TRBV15 and TRBJ1-2; no definite D call. The germline V and J ends were trimmed by 4 bases and 1 base, with 16 bases remaining between them. Germline CDR1 LNHNV, CDR2 YYDKDF (reference sequence). The CDR3 totals 16 residues. This chain's CDR3 is CATSNGPQLLNYGYTF. CDR3 sequence (DNA): TGTGCCACCAGCAACGGACCCCAGCTCCTTAACTATGGCTACACCTTC.

The chain combines TRBV5-1 with TRBJ2-2; TRBD1 might be the D (5 bases). The CDR3 spans 14 residues. Germline loops: CDR1 SGHRS, CDR2 YFSETQ. Deletions cut 2 bases from V and 2 bases from J, with 7 bases between. CDR3 nucleotide sequence: TGCGCCAGCAGCTTAGGGGTAAACACCGGGGAGCTGTTTTTT. As protein: CASSLGVNTGELFF.

The rearrangement links TRBV10-2 to TRBJ2-3; the match to TRBD2 covers 9 bases. There are 17 residues in the CDR3. J lost 0 bases, V lost 3 bases, and 7 bases had no gene match. Looked up from germline, CDR1 is WSHSY and CDR2 is SAAADI. The CDR3 sequence: CASSDLAGTASTDTQYF. CDR3 DNA sequence: TGCGCCAGCAGTGACCTAGCGGGAACGGCTAGCACAGATACGCAGTATTTT.

The gene calls are TRBV3-1 (or the pseudogene TRBV3-2) and TRBJ1-4; a weak D match, TRBD1 (5 bases). The germline V gene has CDR1 LGHDT and CDR2 YNNKEL (reference sequence). CDR3 length equals 15 residues. With 1 base removed from V and 8 bases from J, the gap between germline ends came to 14 bases. For the CDR3, the DNA is TGTGCCAGCAGCCAAGGGGACGAGGGAGGCGAAAAACTGTTTTTT. Translated, it gives CASSQGDEGGEKLFF.

The J gene is TRBJ1-5, the V gene TRBV23-1; D is possibly TRBD1 (6 bases). TRBV23-1 is annotated as an ORF whose role is uncertain. The V gene lost 2 bases and the J gene lost 1 base, with 9 bases spanning the gap. The CDR3 covers 15 residues. CDR3 bases: TGCGCCAGCAGTCAAAATACAGGGAGCAATCAGCCCCAGCATTTT. It is translated as CASSQNTGSNQPQHF.

This sequence joins TRBV20-1 and TRBJ2-1, with a weak D call TRBD1 (6 bases). V was shortened by 3 bases and J by 15 bases, with 18 bases between the two germline ends. Germline V gene sequence: CDR1 DFQATT, CDR2 SNEGSKA (reference sequence). The length of the CDR3 is 12 residues. The CDR3 here is CSASMGASDRFF. DNA of the CDR3: TGCAGTGCTAGTATGGGGGCGTCGGACAGGTTCTTC.

The chain recombines TRBV2 with TRBJ1-1; 7 bases agree with TRBD1. The junction had 3 bases not matched to a gene; V was cut back by 4 bases and J by 4 bases. Per the germline V gene, CDR1 is SNHLY and CDR2 is FYNNEI. The CDR3 sequence is 13 residues long. The CDR3: CASSVQGVTEAFF. The CDR3 nucleotides read TGTGCCAGCAGTGTGCAGGGGGTCACTGAAGCTTTCTTT.

This clone was found a few times. The chain links TRBV6-4 to TRBJ2-1, with 12 bases matching TRBD2. The ends lost 7 bases at V and 1 base at J; junction bases unmatched: 14. CDR1 is MRHNA, CDR2 SNTAGT, per germline. The length of the CDR3 is 19 residues. Here the CDR3 reads CASILETSGRKGSYNEQFF. In DNA form, the CDR3 reads TGTGCCAGCATACTTGAGACTAGCGGGAGAAAGGGTTCCTACAATGAGCAGTTCTTC.

The CDR3 sequence is CASSQDPQQGTYGYTF. The CDR3 DNA reads TGCGCCAGCAGCCAAGATCCCCAACAGGGGACTTATGGCTACACCTTC. The chain recombines TRBV4-3 with TRBJ1-2; TRBD1 aligns across 7 bases. The germline gives CDR1 LGHNA, CDR2 YSLEER. This CDR3 has 16 amino acids. Trimming at V came to 0 bases and at J to 5 bases, leaving 9 bases not matched to a gene.

The rearrangement joins TRBV19 to TRBJ2-1, with 9 bases that match TRBD1. This CDR3 is built from 15 residues. Trimming at V came to 3 bases and at J to 5 bases, leaving 5 bases not matched to a gene. Germline V gene sequence: CDR1 LNHDA, CDR2 SQIVND (reference sequence). The DNA for the CDR3 is TGTGCCAGTAGTATGGGAGGGACAGGGAACAATGAGCAGTTCTTC. It translates to CASSMGGTGNNEQFF.

The gene calls are TRBV10-2 and TRBJ2-7; D remains unclear. CDR3 length: 14 residues. The ends were cut back, 7 bases at V and 6 bases at J, with 19 bases in the middle. Germline V CDR1 and CDR2: WSHSY, SAAADI. The CDR3 DNA follows: TGCGCCAGCAAGATTTCGGGTGGGGTGGGCGAGCAGTACTTC. Translation gives CASKISGGVGEQYF.

This chain links TRBV2 with TRBJ1-3; possibly TRBD1 for D (6 bases). CDR1 is SNHLY, CDR2 FYNNEI, per germline. Trimming shortened V by 5 bases and J by 0 bases, and 11 bases separated the two germline ends. This CDR3 region has 15 residues. The CDR3 here is CASSPTGYSGNTIYF. As DNA, the CDR3 is TGTGCCAGCAGTCCGACAGGATACTCTGGAAACACCATATATTTT. Looking up the rest from reference TRBV2 and TRBJ1-3 gives the full variable domain: EPEVTQTPSHQVTQMGQEVILRCVPISNHLYFYWYRQILGQKVEFLVSFYNNEISEKSEIFDDQFSVERPDGSNFTLKIRSTKLEDSAMYFCASSPTGYSGNTIYFGEGSWLTVV.

The chain links TRBV28 to TRBJ1-5, with D maybe TRBD1 (5 bases). The V end lost 3 bases, the J end lost 7 bases, and 7 bases lay between the germline ends. CDR3 length equals 12 residues. CDR1 is MDHEN and CDR2 is SYDVKM in the germline V gene. The DNA for the CDR3 is TGTGCCAGCAGTTTGACAGACCAGCCCCAGCATTTT. Its protein product is CASSLTDQPQHF.